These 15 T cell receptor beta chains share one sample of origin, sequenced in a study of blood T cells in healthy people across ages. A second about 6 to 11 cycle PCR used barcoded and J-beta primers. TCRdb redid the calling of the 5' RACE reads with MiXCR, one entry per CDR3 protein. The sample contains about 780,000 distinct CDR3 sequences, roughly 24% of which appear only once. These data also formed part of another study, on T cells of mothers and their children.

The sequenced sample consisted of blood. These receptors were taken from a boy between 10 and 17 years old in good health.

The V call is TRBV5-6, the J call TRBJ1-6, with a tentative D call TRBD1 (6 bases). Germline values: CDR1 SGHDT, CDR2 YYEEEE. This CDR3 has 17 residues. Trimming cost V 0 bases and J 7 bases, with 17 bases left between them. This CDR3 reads CASSLGSTRGANSPLHF. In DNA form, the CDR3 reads TGTGCCAGCAGCTTGGGGAGCACGAGGGGGGCCAATTCACCCCTCCACTTT.

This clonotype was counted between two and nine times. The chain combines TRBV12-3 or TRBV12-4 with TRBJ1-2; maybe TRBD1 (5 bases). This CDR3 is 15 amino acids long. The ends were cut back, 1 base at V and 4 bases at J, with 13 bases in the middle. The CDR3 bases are TGTGCCAGCAGTTTAGGGGCGGGACTGCCCTATGGCTACACCTTC. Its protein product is CASSLGAGLPYGYTF.

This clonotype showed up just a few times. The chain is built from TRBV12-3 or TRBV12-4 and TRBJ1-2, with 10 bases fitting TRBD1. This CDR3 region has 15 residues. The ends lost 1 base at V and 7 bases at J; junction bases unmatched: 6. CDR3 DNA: TGTGCCAGCAGTTTAGGTTTGGACAGGGGGTCTGGCTACACCTTC. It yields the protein CASSLGLDRGSGYTF.

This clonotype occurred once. The CDR3 region is CASSLSGPRETQYF. DNA for the CDR3: TGCGCCAGCAGCTTGTCAGGGCCACGAGAGACCCAGTACTTC. The chain employs TRBV5-1 and TRBJ2-5, with a tentative D call TRBD1 (5 bases). This CDR3 spans 14 amino acids. Germline V gives CDR1 SGHRS, CDR2 YFSETQ. The V end was cut by 1 base, the J end by 4 bases, with 11 bases between.

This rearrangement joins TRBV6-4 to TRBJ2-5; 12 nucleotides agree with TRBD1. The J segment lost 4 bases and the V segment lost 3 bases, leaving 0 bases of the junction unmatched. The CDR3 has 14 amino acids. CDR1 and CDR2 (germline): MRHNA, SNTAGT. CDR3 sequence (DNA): TGTGCCAGCAGTGAGGGACAGGGGGCAGAGACCCAGTACTTC. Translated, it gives CASSEGQGAETQYF.

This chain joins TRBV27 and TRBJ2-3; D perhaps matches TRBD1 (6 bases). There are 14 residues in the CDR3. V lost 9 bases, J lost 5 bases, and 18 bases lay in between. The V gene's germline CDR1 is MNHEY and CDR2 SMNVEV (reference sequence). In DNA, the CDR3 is TGTGCCAGTGGGGTGTGGGGGCGAGTAGATACGCAGTATTTT. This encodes CASGVWGRVDTQYF.

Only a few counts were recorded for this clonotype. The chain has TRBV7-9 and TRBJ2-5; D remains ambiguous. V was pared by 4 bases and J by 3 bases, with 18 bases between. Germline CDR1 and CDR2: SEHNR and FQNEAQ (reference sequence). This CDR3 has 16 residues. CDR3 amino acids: CASSSHRTATKETQYF. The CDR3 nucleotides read TGTGCCAGCAGCTCGCATAGGACCGCGACGAAAGAGACCCAGTACTTC.

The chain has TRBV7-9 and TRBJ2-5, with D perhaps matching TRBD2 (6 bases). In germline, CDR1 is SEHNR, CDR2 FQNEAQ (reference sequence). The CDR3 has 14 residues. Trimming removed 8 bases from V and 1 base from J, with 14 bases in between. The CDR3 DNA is TGTGCCAGCGCAGAGGGACTCCCCCAAGAGACCCAGTACTTC. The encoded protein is CASAEGLPQETQYF.

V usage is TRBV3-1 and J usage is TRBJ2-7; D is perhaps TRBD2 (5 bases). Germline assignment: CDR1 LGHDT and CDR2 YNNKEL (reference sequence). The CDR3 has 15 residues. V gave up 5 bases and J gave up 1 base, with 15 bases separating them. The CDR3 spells CASSSLLASSYEQYF. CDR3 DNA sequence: TGTGCCAGCAGCTCCCTCCTAGCCTCATCCTACGAGCAGTACTTC.

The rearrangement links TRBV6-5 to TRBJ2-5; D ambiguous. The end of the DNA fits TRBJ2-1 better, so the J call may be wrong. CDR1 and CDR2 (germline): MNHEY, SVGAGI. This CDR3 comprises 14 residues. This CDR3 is CASSPARGPNEQFF. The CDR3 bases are TGTGCCAGCAGCCCCGCCAGAGGACCAAATGAGCAGTTCTTC.

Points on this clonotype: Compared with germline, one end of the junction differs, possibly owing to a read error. DNA of the CDR3: TGCGCCAGCAGTTTATCTCTGGGGACAGGATACGACACAGATACGCAGTATTTT. Encoded protein: CASSLSLGTGYDTDTQYF. V is TRBV28 and J is TRBJ2-3, with 8 bases aligning to TRBD1. The CDR3 length is 18 residues. In germline, CDR1 is MDHEN, CDR2 SYDVKM.

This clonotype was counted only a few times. In DNA form, the CDR3 reads TGTGCCAGCAGAAGCCTAACAGCGAACACTGAAGCTTTCTTT. Translated, it gives CASRSLTANTEAFF. J is TRBJ1-1 and V is TRBV6-2 or TRBV6-3; D not certain. The length of the CDR3 is 14 residues. V lost 6 bases to trimming and J lost 1 base, with 12 bases between them. CDR1 is MNHEY, CDR2 SVGEGT, per germline.

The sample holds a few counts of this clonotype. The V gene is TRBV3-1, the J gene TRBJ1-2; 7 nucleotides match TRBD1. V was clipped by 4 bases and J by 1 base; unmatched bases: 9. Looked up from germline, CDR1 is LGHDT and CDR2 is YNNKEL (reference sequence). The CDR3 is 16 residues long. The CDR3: CASSLKQGLLNYGYTF. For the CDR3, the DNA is TGTGCCAGCAGCCTCAAACAGGGGCTTCTTAACTATGGCTACACCTTC.

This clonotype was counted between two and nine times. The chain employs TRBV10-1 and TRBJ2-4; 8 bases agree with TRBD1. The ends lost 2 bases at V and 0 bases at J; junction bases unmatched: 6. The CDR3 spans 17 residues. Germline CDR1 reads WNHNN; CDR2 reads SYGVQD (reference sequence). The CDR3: CASSEEDRVLAKNIQYF. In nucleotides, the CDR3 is TGCGCCAGCAGTGAGGAGGACAGGGTTCTAGCCAAAAACATTCAGTACTTC.

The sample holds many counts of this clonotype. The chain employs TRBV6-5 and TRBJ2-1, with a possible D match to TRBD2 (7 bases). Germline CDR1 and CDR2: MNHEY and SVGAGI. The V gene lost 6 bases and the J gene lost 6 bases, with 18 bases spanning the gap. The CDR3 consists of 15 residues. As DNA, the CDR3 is TGTGCCAGCAGCCGGGGGGCCGAGGGGGGCAATGAGCAGTTCTTC. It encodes CASSRGAEGGNEQFF.